This TCR beta chain emerged from a study of a mutant IDH1 vaccine in newly diagnosed glioma. Sequencing used immunoSEQ multiplex PCR; TCRdb keeps in-frame clones, though not all of them. The sample has fewer than 35,000 clones, roughly four fifths seen once; the top ten hold roughly 15%. This sample's time point: week 35, safety follow-up. Vaccine doses each comprised 300 ug of mutant IDH1 20-mer peptide, with topical imiquimod. The patients were given eight vaccinations, one each in weeks 1, 3, 5, 7, 11, 15, 19 and 23. Tumors from donors were new WHO grade 3 or 4 IDH1-mutant astrocytomas with ATRX loss. Note on this clone: The antigen remains unidentified.

This CDR3 has 15 residues. CDR1 and CDR2 (germline): SGHRS, YFSETQ. The V and J ends lost 0 bases and 7 bases respectively, with 14 bases between them. Sequencing was performed on PBMCs, taken from a glioma patient whose treatment included an IDH1 peptide vaccine. This clonotype was sampled from a man aged 25-40 years with glioma. V is TRBV5-1 and J is TRBJ1-3, with D perhaps TRBD1 (5 bases). CDR3 bases: TGCGCCAGCAGCTTGGCCCCCCAGGGTGGTAACACCATATATTTT. Encoded protein: CASSLAPQGGNTIYF.